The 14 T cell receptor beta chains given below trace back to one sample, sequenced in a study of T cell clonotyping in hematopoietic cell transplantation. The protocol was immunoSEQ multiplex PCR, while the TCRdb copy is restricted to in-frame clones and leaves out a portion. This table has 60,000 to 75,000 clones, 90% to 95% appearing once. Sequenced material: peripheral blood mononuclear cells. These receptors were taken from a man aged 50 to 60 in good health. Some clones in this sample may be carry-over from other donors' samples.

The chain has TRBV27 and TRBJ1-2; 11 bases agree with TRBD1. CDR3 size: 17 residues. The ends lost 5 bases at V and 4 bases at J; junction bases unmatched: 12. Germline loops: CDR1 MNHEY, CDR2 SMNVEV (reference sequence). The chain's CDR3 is CASSPTGTGGRVYGYTF. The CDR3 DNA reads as TGTGCCAGCAGTCCAACGGGGACAGGGGGGAGGGTCTATGGCTACACCTTC.

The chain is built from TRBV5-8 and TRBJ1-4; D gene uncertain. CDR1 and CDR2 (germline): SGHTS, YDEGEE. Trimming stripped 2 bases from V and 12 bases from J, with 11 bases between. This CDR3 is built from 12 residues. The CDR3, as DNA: TGTGCCAGCAGCTTTTATCGGGCCCAACTGTTTTTT. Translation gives CASSFYRAQLFF.

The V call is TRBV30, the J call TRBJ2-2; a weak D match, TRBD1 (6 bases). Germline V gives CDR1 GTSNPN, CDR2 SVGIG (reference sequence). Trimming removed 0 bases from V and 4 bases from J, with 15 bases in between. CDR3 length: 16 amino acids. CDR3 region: CAWSVPRGAGTGELFF. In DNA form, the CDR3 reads TGTGCCTGGAGTGTCCCCAGGGGCGCAGGCACCGGGGAGCTGTTTTTT.

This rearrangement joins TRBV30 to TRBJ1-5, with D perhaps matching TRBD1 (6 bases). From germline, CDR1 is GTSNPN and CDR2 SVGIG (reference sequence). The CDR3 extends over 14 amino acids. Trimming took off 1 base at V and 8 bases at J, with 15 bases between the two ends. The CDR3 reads CAWSDLGAREPQHF. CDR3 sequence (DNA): TGTGCCTGGAGTGATCTGGGGGCGAGGGAGCCCCAGCATTTT.

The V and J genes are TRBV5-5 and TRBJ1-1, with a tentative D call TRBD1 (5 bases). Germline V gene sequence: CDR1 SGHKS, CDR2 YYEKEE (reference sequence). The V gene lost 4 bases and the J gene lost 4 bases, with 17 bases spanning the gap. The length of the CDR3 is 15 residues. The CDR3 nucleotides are TGTGCCAGCAGCCTAGACCCCCTTGGGGGCACTGAAGCTTTCTTT. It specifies CASSLDPLGGTEAFF.

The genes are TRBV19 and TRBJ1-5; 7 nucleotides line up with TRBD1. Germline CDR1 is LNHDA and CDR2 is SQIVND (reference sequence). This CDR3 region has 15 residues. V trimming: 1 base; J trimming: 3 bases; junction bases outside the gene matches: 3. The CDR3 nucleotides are TGTGCCAGTAGTATAGGGGGACAGTACAATCAGCCCCAGCATTTT. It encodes CASSIGGQYNQPQHF.

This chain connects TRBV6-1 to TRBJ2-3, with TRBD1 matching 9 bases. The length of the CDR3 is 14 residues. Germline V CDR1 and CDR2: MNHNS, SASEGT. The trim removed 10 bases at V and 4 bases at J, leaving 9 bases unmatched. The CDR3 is CAISDRGVSDTQYF. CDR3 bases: TGTGCCATCTCGGACAGGGGTGTTTCAGATACGCAGTATTTT.

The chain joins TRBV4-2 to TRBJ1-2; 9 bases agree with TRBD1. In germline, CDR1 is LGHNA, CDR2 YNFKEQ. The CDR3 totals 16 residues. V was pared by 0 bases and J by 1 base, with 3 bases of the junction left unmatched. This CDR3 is CASSQDLTGGNYGYTF. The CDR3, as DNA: TGTGCCAGCAGCCAAGATCTGACAGGGGGTAACTATGGCTACACCTTC.

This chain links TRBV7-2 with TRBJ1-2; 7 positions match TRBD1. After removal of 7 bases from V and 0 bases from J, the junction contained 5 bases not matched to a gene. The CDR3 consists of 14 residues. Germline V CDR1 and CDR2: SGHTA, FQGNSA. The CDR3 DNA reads TGTGCCAGCACCCTCGGACAGGCTAACTATGGCTACACCTTC. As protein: CASTLGQANYGYTF.

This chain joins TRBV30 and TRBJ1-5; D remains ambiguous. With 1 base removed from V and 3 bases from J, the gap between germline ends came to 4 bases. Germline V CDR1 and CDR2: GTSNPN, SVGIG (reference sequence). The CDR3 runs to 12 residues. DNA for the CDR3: TGTGCCTGGAGTGACCTCAATCAGCCCCAGCATTTT. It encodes CAWSDLNQPQHF.

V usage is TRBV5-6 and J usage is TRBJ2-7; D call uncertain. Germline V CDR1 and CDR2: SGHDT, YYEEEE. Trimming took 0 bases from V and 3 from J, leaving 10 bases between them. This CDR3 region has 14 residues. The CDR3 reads CASSLVGSSYEQYF. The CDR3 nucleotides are TGTGCCAGCAGCTTGGTTGGTAGTAGCTACGAGCAGTACTTC.

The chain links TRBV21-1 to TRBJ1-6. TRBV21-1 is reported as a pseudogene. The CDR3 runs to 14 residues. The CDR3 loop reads CASFRRDRHSPLHF. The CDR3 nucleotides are TGTGCCAGTTTTCGCCGGGACCGGCATTCACCCCTCCACTTT.

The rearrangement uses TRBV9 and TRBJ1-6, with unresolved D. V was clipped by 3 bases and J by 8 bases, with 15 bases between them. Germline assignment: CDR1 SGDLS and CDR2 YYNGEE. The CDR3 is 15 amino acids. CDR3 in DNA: TGTGCCAGCAGCGCCTCCGTGGATACTTATTCACCCCTCCACTTT. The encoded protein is CASSASVDTYSPLHF.

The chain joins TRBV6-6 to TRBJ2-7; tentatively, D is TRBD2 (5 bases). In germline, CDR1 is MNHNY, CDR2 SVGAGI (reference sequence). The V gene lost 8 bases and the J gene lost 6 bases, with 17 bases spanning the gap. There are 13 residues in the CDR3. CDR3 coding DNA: TGTGCCAGCGGATATGATTCCCGGGGCGAGCAGTACTTC. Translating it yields CASGYDSRGEQYF.